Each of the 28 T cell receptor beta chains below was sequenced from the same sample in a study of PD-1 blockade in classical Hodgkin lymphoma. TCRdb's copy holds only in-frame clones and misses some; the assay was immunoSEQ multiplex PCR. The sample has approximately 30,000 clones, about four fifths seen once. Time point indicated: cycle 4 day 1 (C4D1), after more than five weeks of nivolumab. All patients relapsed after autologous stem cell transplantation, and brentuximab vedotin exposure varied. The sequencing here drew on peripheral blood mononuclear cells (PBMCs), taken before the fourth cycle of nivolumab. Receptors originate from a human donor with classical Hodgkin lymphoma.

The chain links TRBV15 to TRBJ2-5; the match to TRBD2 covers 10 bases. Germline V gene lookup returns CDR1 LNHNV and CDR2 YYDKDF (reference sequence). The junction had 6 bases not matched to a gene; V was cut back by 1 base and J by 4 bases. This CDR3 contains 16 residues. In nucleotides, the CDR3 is TGTGCCACCAGCAGAGCTAGCGGGAGCGGTGGAGAGACCCAGTACTTC. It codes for CATSRASGSGGETQYF.

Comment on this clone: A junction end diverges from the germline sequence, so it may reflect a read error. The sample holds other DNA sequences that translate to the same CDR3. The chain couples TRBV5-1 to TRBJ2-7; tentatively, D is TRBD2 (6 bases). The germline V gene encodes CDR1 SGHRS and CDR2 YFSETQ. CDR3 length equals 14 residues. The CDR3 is CASSLVGSAGEQYF. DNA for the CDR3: TGTGCCAGCAGCTTGGTCGGGAGCGCGGGCGAGCAGTACTTC.

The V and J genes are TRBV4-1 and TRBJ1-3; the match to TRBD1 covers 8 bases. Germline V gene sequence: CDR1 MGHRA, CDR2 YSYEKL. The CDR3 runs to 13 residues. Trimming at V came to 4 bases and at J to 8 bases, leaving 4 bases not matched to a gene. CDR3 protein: CASSPRQGYTIYF. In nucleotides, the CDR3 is TGCGCCAGCAGCCCCCGACAGGGGTACACCATATATTTT.

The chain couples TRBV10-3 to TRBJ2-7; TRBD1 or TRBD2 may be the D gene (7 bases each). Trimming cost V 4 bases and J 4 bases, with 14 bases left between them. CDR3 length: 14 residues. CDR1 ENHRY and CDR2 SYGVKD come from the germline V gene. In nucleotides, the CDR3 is TGTGCCATCAGTGTATCAGGGGGGGATTACGAGCAGTACTTC. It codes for CAISVSGGDYEQYF.

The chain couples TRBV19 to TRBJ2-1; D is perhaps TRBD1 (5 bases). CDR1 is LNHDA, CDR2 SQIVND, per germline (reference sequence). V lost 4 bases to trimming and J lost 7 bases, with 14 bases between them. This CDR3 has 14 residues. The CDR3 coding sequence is TGTGCCAGTAGTACTTCCAGGGCATCTAATGAGCAGTTCTTC. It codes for CASSTSRASNEQFF.

The CDR3 DNA reads TGTGCCAGCAGTTTTCGGTCCGCAAACTACGAGCAGTACTTC. Its protein product is CASSFRSANYEQYF. The chain links TRBV27 to TRBJ2-7; D unresolved. Germline V lookup: CDR1 MNHEY, CDR2 SMNVEV (reference sequence). Trimming shortened V by 3 bases and J by 3 bases, and 12 bases separated the two germline ends. The CDR3 is 14 amino acids.

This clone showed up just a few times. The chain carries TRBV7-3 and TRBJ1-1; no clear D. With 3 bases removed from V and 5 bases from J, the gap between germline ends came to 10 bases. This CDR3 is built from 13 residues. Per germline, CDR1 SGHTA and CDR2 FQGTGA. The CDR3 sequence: CASSFGWGTEAFF. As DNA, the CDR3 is TGTGCCAGCAGCTTTGGGTGGGGAACTGAAGCTTTCTTT.

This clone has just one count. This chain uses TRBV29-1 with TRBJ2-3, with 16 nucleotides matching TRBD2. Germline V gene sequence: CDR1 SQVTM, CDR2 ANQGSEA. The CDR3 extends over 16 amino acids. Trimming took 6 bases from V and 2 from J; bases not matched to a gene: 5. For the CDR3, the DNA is TGCAGCGTAGCCGGGACTAGCGGGAGGGTCACAGATACGCAGTATTTT. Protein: CSVAGTSGRVTDTQYF.

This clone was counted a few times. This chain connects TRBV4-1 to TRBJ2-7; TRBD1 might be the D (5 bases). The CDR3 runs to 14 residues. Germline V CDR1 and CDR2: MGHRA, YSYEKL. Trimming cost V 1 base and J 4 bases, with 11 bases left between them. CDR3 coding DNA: TGCGCCAGCAGCCAAGGGACAAGGGTATACGAGCAGTACTTC. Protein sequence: CASSQGTRVYEQYF.

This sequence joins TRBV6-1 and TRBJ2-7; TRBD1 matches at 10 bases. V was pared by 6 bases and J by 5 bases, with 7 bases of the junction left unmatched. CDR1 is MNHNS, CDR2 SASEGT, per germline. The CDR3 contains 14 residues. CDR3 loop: CASSRTGGSHEQYF. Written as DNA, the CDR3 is TGTGCCAGCAGCCGGACAGGGGGAAGCCACGAGCAGTACTTC.

The CDR3 DNA reads TGTGCCAGCAGTTACCCACAGGGCCCTGGGGCCAACGTCCTGACTTTC. Encoded protein: CASSYPQGPGANVLTF. The chain combines TRBV6-5 with TRBJ2-6; a weak D match, TRBD1 (6 bases). CDR1 MNHEY and CDR2 SVGAGI come from the germline V gene. V lost 2 bases and J 2 bases, leaving 10 bases between the germline ends. The length of the CDR3 is 16 residues.

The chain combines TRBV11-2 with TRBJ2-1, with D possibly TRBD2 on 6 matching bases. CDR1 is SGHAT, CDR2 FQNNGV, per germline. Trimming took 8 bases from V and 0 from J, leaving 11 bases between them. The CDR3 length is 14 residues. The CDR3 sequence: CASLGGSSYNEQFF. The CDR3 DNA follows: TGTGCCAGCTTGGGGGGTAGCTCCTACAATGAGCAGTTCTTC.

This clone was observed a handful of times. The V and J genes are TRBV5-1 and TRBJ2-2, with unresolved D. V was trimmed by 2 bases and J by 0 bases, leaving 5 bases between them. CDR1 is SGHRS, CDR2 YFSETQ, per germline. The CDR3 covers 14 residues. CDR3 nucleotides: TGCGCCAGCAGCTTTTTGTCGAACACCGGGGAGCTGTTTTTT. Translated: CASSFLSNTGELFF. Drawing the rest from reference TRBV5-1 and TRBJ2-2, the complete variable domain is KAGVTQTPRYLIKTRGQQVTLSCSPISGHRSVSWYQQTPGQGLQFLFEYFSETQRNKGNFPGRFSGRQFSNSRSEMNVSTLELGDSALYLCASSFLSNTGELFFGEGSRLTVL.

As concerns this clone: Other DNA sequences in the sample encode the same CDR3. The CDR3 region is CASSVAGSNEQFF. The CDR3 DNA sequence: TGTGCCAGCAGCGTAGCGGGGAGTAATGAGCAGTTCTTC. The chain combines TRBV9 with TRBJ2-1, with D possibly being TRBD2 (5 bases). The CDR3 spans 13 residues. Germline V gives CDR1 SGDLS, CDR2 YYNGEE. V lost 0 bases, J lost 7 bases, and 8 bases lay in between. The whole variable domain, filled in from reference TRBV9 and TRBJ2-1, reads DSGVTQTPKHLITATGQRVTLRCSPRSGDLSVYWYQQSLDQGLQFLIQYYNGEERAKGNILERFSAQQFPDLHSELNLSSLELGDSALYFCASSVAGSNEQFFGPGTRLTVL.

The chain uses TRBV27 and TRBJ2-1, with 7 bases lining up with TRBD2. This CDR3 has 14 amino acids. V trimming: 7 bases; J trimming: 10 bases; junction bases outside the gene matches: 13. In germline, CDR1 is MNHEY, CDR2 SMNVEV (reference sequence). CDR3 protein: CASIDSGRGLEQFF. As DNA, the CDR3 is TGTGCCAGCATCGATAGCGGGCGTGGCCTAGAGCAGTTCTTC.

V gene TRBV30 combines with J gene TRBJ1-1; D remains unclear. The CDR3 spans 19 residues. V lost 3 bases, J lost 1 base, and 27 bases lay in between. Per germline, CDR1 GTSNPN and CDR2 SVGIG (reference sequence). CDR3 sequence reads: CAWSIPRPGQGPENTEAFF. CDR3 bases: TGTGCCTGGAGCATCCCAAGACCGGGCCAAGGCCCCGAGAACACTGAAGCTTTCTTT.

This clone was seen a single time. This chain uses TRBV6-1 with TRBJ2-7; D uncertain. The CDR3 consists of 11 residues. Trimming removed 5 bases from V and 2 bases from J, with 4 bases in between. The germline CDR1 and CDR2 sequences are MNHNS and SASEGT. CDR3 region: CASSRAYEQYF. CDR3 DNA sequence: TGTGCCAGCAGTAGAGCCTACGAGCAGTACTTC.

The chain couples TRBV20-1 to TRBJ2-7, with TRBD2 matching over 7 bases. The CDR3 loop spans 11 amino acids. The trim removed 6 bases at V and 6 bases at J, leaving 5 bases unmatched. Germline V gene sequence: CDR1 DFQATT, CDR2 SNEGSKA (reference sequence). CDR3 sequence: CSALLASEQYF. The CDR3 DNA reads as TGCAGTGCGCTACTAGCGAGCGAGCAGTACTTC.

The CDR3 DNA is TGTGCCAGCGGGCCTGAGGTCGGAACTGAAGCTTTCTTT. This gives the protein CASGPEVGTEAFF. The V gene is TRBV6-4, the J gene TRBJ1-1; no firm D call. The V end was cut by 8 bases, the J end by 5 bases, with 15 bases between. The CDR3 totals 13 residues. In germline, CDR1 is MRHNA, CDR2 SNTAGT.

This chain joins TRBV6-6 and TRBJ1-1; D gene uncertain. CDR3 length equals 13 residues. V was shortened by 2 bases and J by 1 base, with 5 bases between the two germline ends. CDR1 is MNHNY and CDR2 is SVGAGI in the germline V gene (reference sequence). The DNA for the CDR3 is TGTGCCAGCAGTTACGGGAGGAACACTGAAGCTTTCTTT. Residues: CASSYGRNTEAFF.

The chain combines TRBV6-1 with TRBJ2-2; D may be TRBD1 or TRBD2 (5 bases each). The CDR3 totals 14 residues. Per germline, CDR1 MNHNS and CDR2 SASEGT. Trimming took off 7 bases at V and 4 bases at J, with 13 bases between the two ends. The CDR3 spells CASIMGDRTGELFF. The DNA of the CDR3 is TGTGCCAGCATCATGGGGGACCGCACCGGGGAGCTGTTTTTT.

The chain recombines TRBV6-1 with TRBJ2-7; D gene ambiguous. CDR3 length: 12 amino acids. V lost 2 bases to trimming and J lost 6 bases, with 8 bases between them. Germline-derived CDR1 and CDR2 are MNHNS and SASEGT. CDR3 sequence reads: CASSEWVPEQYF. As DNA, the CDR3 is TGTGCCAGCAGTGAATGGGTTCCCGAGCAGTACTTC.

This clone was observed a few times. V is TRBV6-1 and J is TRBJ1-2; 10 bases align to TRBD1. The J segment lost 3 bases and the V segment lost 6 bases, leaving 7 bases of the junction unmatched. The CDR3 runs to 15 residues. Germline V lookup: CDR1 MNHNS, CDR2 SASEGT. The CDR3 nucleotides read TGTGCCAGCAGCCCTCGGACAGGGGGGGACTATGGCTACACCTTC. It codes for CASSPRTGGDYGYTF.

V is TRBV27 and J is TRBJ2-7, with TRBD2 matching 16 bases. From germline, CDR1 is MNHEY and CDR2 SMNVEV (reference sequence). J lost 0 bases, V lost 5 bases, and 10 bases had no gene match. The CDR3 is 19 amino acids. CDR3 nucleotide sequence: TGTGCCAGCAGTCGAGCGGGACTAGCGGGAGGGCACCACTCCTACGAGCAGTACTTC. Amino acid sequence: CASSRAGLAGGHHSYEQYF.

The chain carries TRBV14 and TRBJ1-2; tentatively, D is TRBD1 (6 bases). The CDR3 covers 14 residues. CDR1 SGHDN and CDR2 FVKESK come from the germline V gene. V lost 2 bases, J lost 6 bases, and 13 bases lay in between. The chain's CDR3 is CASSQQGTPDGYTF. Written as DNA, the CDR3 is TGTGCCAGCAGCCAACAGGGGACCCCCGATGGCTACACCTTC.

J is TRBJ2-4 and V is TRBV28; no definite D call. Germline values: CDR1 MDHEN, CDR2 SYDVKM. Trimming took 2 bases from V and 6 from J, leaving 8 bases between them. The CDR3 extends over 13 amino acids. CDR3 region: CASSLHGLNIQYF. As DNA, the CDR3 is TGTGCCAGCAGTTTACACGGATTAAACATTCAGTACTTC.

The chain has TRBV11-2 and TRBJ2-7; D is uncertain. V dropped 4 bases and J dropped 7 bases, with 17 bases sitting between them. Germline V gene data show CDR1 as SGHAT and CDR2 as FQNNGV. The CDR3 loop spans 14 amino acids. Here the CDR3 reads CASSSPSALEEQYF. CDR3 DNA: TGTGCCAGCAGCTCGCCCTCGGCACTGGAGGAGCAGTACTTC.

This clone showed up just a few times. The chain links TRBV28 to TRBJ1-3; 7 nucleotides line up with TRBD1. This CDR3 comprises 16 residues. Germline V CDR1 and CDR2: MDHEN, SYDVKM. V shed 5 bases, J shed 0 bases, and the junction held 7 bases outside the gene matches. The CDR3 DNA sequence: TGTGCCAGCAGTGGGGACAGTATCCGCTCTGGAAACACCATATATTTT. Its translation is CASSGDSIRSGNTIYF.